These T cell receptor beta chains were read from a single sample in a study of blood T cell repertoires in COVID-19. Some clones are missing from TCRdb's copy, which holds only in-frame ones; the method was immunoSEQ multiplex PCR. In the table there are 150,000 to 200,000 clones, 65% to 90% of which are singletons. Source material: peripheral blood. These receptors all come from a man aged 45 to 65 with active or convalescent COVID-19. Each CDR3 is given with its conserved first and last residue. The D gene is left open where the match is weak. Size is stated for part of the rows, as once, few or many counts, or as a class when the clone is expanded.

NA	TRBJ1-5	TRBV12-5	NA	CASRADSNQPQHF	TGTGCTAGCAGAGCGGATAGCAATCAGCCCCAGCATTTT
NA	TRBJ2-1	TRBV9	NA	CASSVVEGDNEQFF	TGTGCCAGCAGCGTAGTTGAGGGGGACAATGAGCAGTTCTTC
NA	TRBJ2-6	TRBV11-2	NA	CASSLGQYMGANVLTF	TGTGCCAGCAGCTTAGGGCAGTACATGGGGGCCAACGTCCTGACTTTC
NA	TRBJ1-4	TRBV7-9	NA	CASSSTIRNEKLFF	TGTGCCAGCAGCTCAACTATCCGCAACGAAAAACTGTTTTTT
NA	TRBJ2-7	TRBV4-1	NA	CASSQDQARGYEQYF	TGCGCCAGCAGCCAAGATCAAGCCAGGGGTTACGAGCAGTACTTC
NA	TRBJ2-7	TRBV10-3	TRBD2	CAISDPSGGAYEQYF	TGTGCCATCAGTGATCCTAGCGGGGGGGCCTACGAGCAGTACTTC
NA	TRBJ1-5	TRBV7-3	NA	CASSCHRVVQPQHF	TGTGCCAGCAGCTGCCACAGGGTGGTTCAGCCCCAGCATTTT
NA	TRBJ2-5	TRBV19	NA	CASSIGASRETQYF	TGTGCCAGTAGTATAGGGGCTAGCCGTGAGACCCAGTACTTC
NA	TRBJ1-3	TRBV9	NA	CASSPSWAILPSAPGNTIYF	TGTGCCAGCAGCCCCAGTTGGGCCATCCTACCGTCAGCTCCTGGAAACACCATATATTTT
NA	TRBJ1-1	TRBV5-1	NA	CASSLDGDTEAFF	TGCGCCAGCAGCTTGGACGGGGACACTGAAGCTTTCTTT
NA	TRBJ1-1	TRBV5-4	NA	CASSFGQMNTEAFF	TGTGCCAGCAGCTTTGGGCAGATGAACACTGAAGCTTTCTTT
NA	TRBJ2-7	TRBV11-2	TRBD2	CASSSSSGGYEQYF	TGTGCCAGCAGCTCCTCTAGCGGGGGTTACGAGCAGTACTTC
NA	TRBJ1-5	TRBV12-3/TRBV12-4	NA	CASSRSESQPQHF	TGTGCCAGCAGTCGGAGTGAGTCTCAGCCCCAGCATTTT
NA	TRBJ2-4	TRBV29-1	TRBD1	CSVDHGTASKNIQYF	TGCAGCGTTGATCATGGGACAGCTTCCAAAAACATTCAGTACTTC
once	TRBJ1-1	TRBV7-9	TRBD1	CASSSTEGQGMNTEAFF	TGTGCCAGCAGCTCGACCGAAGGACAGGGGATGAACACTGAAGCTTTCTTT
NA	TRBJ1-2	TRBV25-1	TRBD1	CASQKTGGWNYGYTF	TGTGCCAGTCAAAAGACAGGGGGCTGGAACTATGGCTACACCTTC
NA	TRBJ1-1	TRBV30	NA	CAWSSRGGYTEAFF	TGTGCCTGGAGTTCCCGGGGGGGGTACACTGAAGCTTTCTTT
once	TRBJ2-1	TRBV6-5	TRBD2	CATPGLAGTEQFF	TGTGCCACCCCAGGACTAGCGGGCACCGAGCAGTTCTTC
NA	TRBJ1-6	TRBV27	NA	CARWAASSYNSPLHF	TGTGCCAGGTGGGCCGCAAGCTCCTATAATTCACCCCTCCACTTT
NA	TRBJ2-5	TRBV5-6	TRBD1	CASSLLLGTGGIETQYF	TGTGCCAGCAGCTTACTCCTAGGGACAGGGGGAATAGAGACCCAGTACTTC
NA	TRBJ2-5	TRBV5-5	TRBD2	CASSLAITSGGAMWTQYF	TGTGCCAGCAGCCTCGCGATTACTAGCGGGGGGGCGATGTGGACCCAGTACTTC
NA	TRBJ2-7	TRBV6-5	TRBD2	CASSRGLAGGPEQYF	TGTGCCAGCAGTAGGGGACTAGCGGGAGGGCCCGAGCAGTACTTC
NA	TRBJ2-1	TRBV24-1	NA	CATSDGGDLDPHNEQFF	TGTGCCACCAGTGATGGAGGGGATCTCGATCCGCACAATGAGCAGTTCTTC
NA	TRBJ2-1	TRBV18	NA	CASSPDILGNEQFF	TGTGCCAGCTCACCAGACATCTTAGGTAATGAGCAGTTCTTC
NA	TRBJ1-2	TRBV6-5	NA	CATSDRMNGYTF	TGTGCCACCTCTGACAGGATGAATGGCTACACCTTC
NA	TRBJ2-7	TRBV7-3	NA	CASSQVGGGQYEQYF	TGTGCCAGCAGCCAAGTCGGGGGAGGTCAATACGAGCAGTACTTC
NA	TRBJ2-7	TRBV29-1	NA	CSVNRTVIALYEQYF	TGCAGCGTTAACCGGACAGTCATAGCCCTCTACGAGCAGTACTTC
NA	TRBJ1-2	TRBV7-9	NA	CASSLGGVHYGYTF	TGTGCCAGCAGCTTAGGGGGCGTTCACTATGGCTACACCTTC
NA	TRBJ1-1	TRBV21-1	NA	CASSKAGQKMNTEAFF	TGTGCCAGCAGCAAAGCGGGACAGAAGATGAACACTGAAGCTTTCTTT
once	TRBJ1-1	TRBV30	NA	CAWNQRGNVSPEAFF	TGTGCCTGGAACCAGCGGGGTAACGTCTCGCCTGAAGCTTTCTTT
NA	TRBJ2-1	TRBV5-6	NA	CASSLRNEQFF	TGTGCCAGCAGCTTGCGGAATGAGCAGTTCTTC
NA	TRBJ2-7	TRBV6-1	TRBD2	CASSAPGTSFYEQYF	TGTGCCAGCAGTGCTCCCGGGACTAGCTTCTACGAGCAGTACTTC
NA	TRBJ1-2	TRBV24-1	NA	CATSDSGTSGYTF	TGTGCCACCAGTGACTCCGGGACATCTGGCTACACCTTC
NA	TRBJ1-1	TRBV3-1/TRBV3-2	TRBD1	CASRDGTVSEAFF	TGTGCCAGCAGAGACGGGACAGTCTCTGAAGCTTTCTTT
NA	TRBJ2-1	TRBV11-2	NA	CASSLSGLGQFF	TGTGCCAGCAGCCTTTCAGGGTTAGGGCAGTTCTTC
NA	TRBJ2-7	TRBV5-1	TRBD1	CASSIPGQGYEQYF	TGCGCCAGCAGCATACCGGGACAGGGCTACGAGCAGTACTTC
NA	TRBJ1-4	TRBV3-1/TRBV3-2	NA	CASSQGPSDKEKLFF	TGTGCCAGCAGCCAAGGCCCCTCAGACAAGGAAAAACTGTTTTTT
NA	TRBJ1-2	TRBV2	NA	CASSEGSSRTAEGYTF	TGTGCCAGCAGTGAAGGTTCGTCCCGGACAGCCGAGGGCTACACCTTC
NA	TRBJ2-1	TRBV7-9	TRBD1	CASSLAPGGFSYNEQFF	TGTGCCAGCAGCTTAGCCCCAGGGGGCTTCTCCTACAATGAGCAGTTCTTC
NA	TRBJ1-4	TRBV6-5	TRBD1	CASSRQGESEKLFF	TGTGCCAGCAGCAGACAGGGAGAGAGTGAAAAACTGTTTTTT
once	TRBJ2-2	TRBV5-1	TRBD2	CASSFGLAGTTGELFF	TGCGCCAGCAGCTTTGGACTAGCGGGGACCACCGGGGAGCTGTTTTTT
NA	TRBJ2-5	TRBV6-1	NA	CASSEARTRVGETQYF	TGTGCCAGCAGTGAGGCCCGCACTAGAGTAGGCGAGACCCAGTACTTC